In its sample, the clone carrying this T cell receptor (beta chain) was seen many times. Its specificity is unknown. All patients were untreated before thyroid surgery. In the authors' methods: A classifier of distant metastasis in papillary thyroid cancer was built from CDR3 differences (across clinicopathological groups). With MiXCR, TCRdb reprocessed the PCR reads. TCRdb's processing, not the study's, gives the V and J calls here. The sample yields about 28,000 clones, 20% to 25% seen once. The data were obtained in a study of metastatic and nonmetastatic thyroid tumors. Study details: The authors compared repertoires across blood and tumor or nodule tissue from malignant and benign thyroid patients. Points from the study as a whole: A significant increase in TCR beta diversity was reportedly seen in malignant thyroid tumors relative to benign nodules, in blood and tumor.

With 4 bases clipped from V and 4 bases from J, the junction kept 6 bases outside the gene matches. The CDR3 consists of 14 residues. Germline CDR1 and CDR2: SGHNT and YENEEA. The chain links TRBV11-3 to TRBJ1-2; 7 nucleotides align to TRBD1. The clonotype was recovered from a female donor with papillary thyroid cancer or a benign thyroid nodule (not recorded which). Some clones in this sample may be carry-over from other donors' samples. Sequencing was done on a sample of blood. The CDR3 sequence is CASSSSGTAYGYTF. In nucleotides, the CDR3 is TGTGCCAGCAGCTCTTCCGGGACAGCCTATGGCTACACCTTC.